Following are 28 T cell receptor beta chains from one sample sequenced in a study of shared clonotypes between healthy human individuals. Naive CD8 cells comprised CD45RO-negative, CCR7-positively selected cells, excluding terminally differentiated effector memory CD45RA+ cells. TCRdb keeps only in-frame clones here, not all; method: immunoSEQ multiplex PCR. The table shows nearly 600,000 clones, with 95% to 96% occurring only once. Sequences were obtained from naive CD8+ T cells sorted from blood. The receptor source for this set is a woman in her thirties in good health.

V gene TRBV28 combines with J gene TRBJ1-1; D ambiguous. This CDR3 is 15 amino acids long. V was trimmed by 3 bases and J by 0 bases, leaving 11 bases between them. Germline V gene lookup returns CDR1 MDHEN and CDR2 SYDVKM. For the CDR3, the DNA is TGTGCCAGCAGTTTTTGGGAGGTCATGAACACTGAAGCTTTCTTT. Translation gives CASSFWEVMNTEAFF. Combining the CDR3 with reference TRBV28 and TRBJ1-1 gives the whole variable domain DVKVTQSSRYLVKRTGEKVFLECVQDMDHENMFWYRQDPGLGLRLIYFSYDVKMKEKGDIPEGYSVSREKKERFSLILESASTNQTSMYLCASSFWEVMNTEAFFGQGTRLTVV.

The chain is built from TRBV13 and TRBJ2-7; 7 nucleotides align to TRBD2. The ends lost 5 bases at V and 6 bases at J; junction bases unmatched: 28. The CDR3 totals 20 residues. CDR1 PRHDT and CDR2 FYEKMQ come from the germline V gene (reference sequence). Here the CDR3 DNA reads TGTGCCAGCAGCCACCGGGGGGACTGGAGATCGACTAGCATTGTTCGCGAGCAGTACTTC. Amino acids: CASSHRGDWRSTSIVREQYF.

This chain connects TRBV29-1 to TRBJ2-7, with D perhaps TRBD1 (5 bases). The germline V gene has CDR1 SQVTM and CDR2 ANQGSEA. Trimming cost V 3 bases and J 5 bases, with 11 bases left between them. The CDR3 is 12 residues long. The CDR3 sequence is CSVDGQGHEQYF. The DNA of the CDR3 is TGCAGCGTTGATGGGCAGGGTCACGAGCAGTACTTC.

The J gene is TRBJ2-1, the V gene TRBV10-3, with TRBD1 matching 8 bases. Trimming at V came to 3 bases and at J to 9 bases, leaving 1 base not matched to a gene. CDR1 is ENHRY, CDR2 SYGVKD, per germline. This CDR3 has 12 residues. CDR3 sequence: CAISEQGVEQFF. CDR3 nucleotide sequence: TGTGCCATCAGTGAACAGGGGGTTGAGCAGTTCTTC.

The J gene is TRBJ2-7, the V gene TRBV27; 10 nucleotides agree with TRBD1. The length of the CDR3 is 14 residues. V lost 6 bases to trimming and J lost 9 bases; unmatched junction nucleotides: 11. Germline V gene data show CDR1 as MNHEY and CDR2 as SMNVEV (reference sequence). CDR3 protein: CASSSGTGDRWQYF. The CDR3 DNA reads TGTGCCAGCAGCTCGGGGACAGGGGACCGATGGCAGTACTTC.

The V gene is TRBV27, the J gene TRBJ2-2, with a tentative D call TRBD2 (6 bases). This CDR3 is built from 14 residues. Trimming took off 3 bases at V and 4 bases at J, with 9 bases between the two ends. Germline CDR1 is MNHEY and CDR2 is SMNVEV (reference sequence). CDR3 sequence (DNA): TGTGCCAGCAGTTTCGGGAGAGGCACCGGGGAGCTGTTTTTT. Translation: CASSFGRGTGELFF.

The genes are TRBV7-9 and TRBJ1-1, with 7 bases that match TRBD1. The CDR3 is 15 residues long. V dropped 1 base and J dropped 0; count of bases not matched to a gene: 2. The germline CDR1 and CDR2 sequences are SEHNR and FQNEAQ (reference sequence). CDR3 protein: CASSLGGTVNTEAFF. The CDR3 nucleotides are TGTGCCAGCAGCTTAGGTGGGACAGTGAACACTGAAGCTTTCTTT.

The chain carries TRBV19 and TRBJ2-7; a weak D match, TRBD1 (6 bases). The CDR3 is 13 residues long. Germline V gene lookup returns CDR1 LNHDA and CDR2 SQIVND (reference sequence). Deletions cut 5 bases from V and 3 bases from J, with 11 bases between. The CDR3 here is CASSLQGSYEQYF. Written as DNA, the CDR3 is TGTGCCAGTAGTTTACAGGGCAGCTACGAGCAGTACTTC.

This chain links TRBV9 with TRBJ1-2; no clear D. The germline CDR1 and CDR2 sequences are SGDLS and YYNGEE. The ends were cut back, 2 bases at V and 4 bases at J, with 9 bases in the middle. This CDR3 spans 13 amino acids. This chain's CDR3 is CASSVRVGYGYTF. CDR3 in DNA: TGTGCCAGCAGCGTCAGAGTGGGCTATGGCTACACCTTC.

This chain connects TRBV29-1 to TRBJ2-7, with D possibly TRBD1 on 5 matching bases. With 6 bases removed from V and 0 bases from J, the gap between germline ends came to 12 bases. This CDR3 contains 13 residues. Looked up from germline, CDR1 is SQVTM and CDR2 is ANQGSEA. The CDR3 region has the DNA TGCAGCGTCCTCCCCAGGGACTCCTACGAGCAGTACTTC. It translates to CSVLPRDSYEQYF.

Concerning this clone itself: This CDR3 is also generated by other DNA sequences in the sample. The CDR3 DNA reads TGTGCCAGCAGTTTAGAGGGCTACAATGAGCAGTTCTTC. Protein: CASSLEGYNEQFF. The genes are TRBV27 and TRBJ2-1; D is possibly TRBD2 (5 bases). Trimming shortened V by 2 bases and J by 3 bases, and 5 bases separated the two germline ends. The CDR3 runs to 13 residues. Per germline, CDR1 MNHEY and CDR2 SMNVEV (reference sequence).

This clone was recorded only once. The V gene is TRBV10-3, the J gene TRBJ2-7, with a weak D call TRBD1 (6 bases). This CDR3 comprises 15 residues. In germline, CDR1 is ENHRY, CDR2 SYGVKD. V lost 4 bases and J lost 5, with 18 bases in between. CDR3 sequence reads: CAISGLFRDTHEQYF. CDR3 DNA: TGTGCCATCAGTGGGTTATTCCGGGACACTCACGAGCAGTACTTC.

V gene TRBV19 combines with J gene TRBJ1-3, with D maybe TRBD1 (6 bases). This CDR3 comprises 17 residues. Trimming took 6 bases from V and 2 from J, leaving 20 bases between them. In germline, CDR1 is LNHDA, CDR2 SQIVND (reference sequence). The CDR3 here is CASSGYGGPGAGNTIYF. The CDR3 nucleotides read TGTGCCAGTAGCGGATACGGGGGGCCTGGCGCTGGAAACACCATATATTTT.

This sequence joins TRBV11-2 and TRBJ1-1, with D unclear. The V gene's germline CDR1 is SGHAT and CDR2 FQNNGV. The CDR3 is 13 amino acids. The V and J ends lost 1 base and 1 base respectively, with 4 bases between them. CDR3 DNA sequence: TGTGCCAGCAGCTTAGGGCCGAACACTGAAGCTTTCTTT. Its protein is CASSLGPNTEAFF.

V gene TRBV7-9 combines with J gene TRBJ1-1; 12 bases are a match to TRBD1. With V trimmed by 3 bases and J by 4 bases, 3 bases remained unmatched. CDR1 is SEHNR, CDR2 FQNEAQ, per germline (reference sequence). This CDR3 is 15 amino acids long. The CDR3 DNA follows: TGTGCCAGCAGCTTGGGACAGGGGGCAGCCACTGAAGCTTTCTTT. This codes for CASSLGQGAATEAFF.

As concerns this clone: The identical CDR3 is also encoded by other nucleotide sequences in the sample. The V call is TRBV15, the J call TRBJ2-7; unclear D gene. The V and J ends lost 0 bases and 3 bases respectively, with 3 bases between them. The germline V gene has CDR1 LNHNV and CDR2 YYDKDF (reference sequence). CDR3 length: 12 residues. CDR3 coding DNA: TGTGCCACCAGCAGAGACGGCTACGAGCAGTACTTC. This translates into CATSRDGYEQYF.

The V call is TRBV7-8, the J call TRBJ1-1; D may be TRBD1 (5 bases). The CDR3 loop spans 15 amino acids. V was clipped by 1 base and J by 3 bases, with 12 bases between them. Looked up from germline, CDR1 is SGHVS and CDR2 is FQNEAQ. CDR3 DNA sequence: TGTGCCAGCAGCTTAGAACCGGGGGGAGACACTGAAGCTTTCTTT. Amino acid sequence: CASSLEPGGDTEAFF.

This clone was picked up one time. The chain recombines TRBV14 with TRBJ2-1; unclear D gene. V was trimmed by 2 bases and J by 5 bases, leaving 7 bases between them. The CDR3 contains 13 residues. Germline V gives CDR1 SGHDN, CDR2 FVKESK. The CDR3 loop reads CASSQFWNNEQFF. CDR3 DNA: TGTGCCAGCAGCCAATTCTGGAACAATGAGCAGTTCTTC.

The rearrangement links TRBV27 to TRBJ2-7; D not certain. The CDR3 extends over 12 amino acids. CDR1 MNHEY and CDR2 SMNVEV come from the germline V gene (reference sequence). V lost 8 bases to trimming and J lost 0 bases, with 8 bases between them. CDR3 residues: CASGSSSYEQYF. DNA of the CDR3: TGTGCCAGCGGTTCAAGCTCCTACGAGCAGTACTTC.

The chain recombines TRBV5-1 with TRBJ2-7; TRBD2 is a possible D gene (6 bases). With 6 bases removed from V and 0 bases from J, the gap between germline ends came to 13 bases. The V gene's germline CDR1 is SGHRS and CDR2 YFSETQ. This CDR3 contains 14 residues. Here the CDR3 DNA reads TGCGCCAGCAAGGTGGAGGGATACTCCTACGAGCAGTACTTC. Protein sequence: CASKVEGYSYEQYF. Supplemented by reference TRBV5-1 and TRBJ2-7, the full variable domain reads KAGVTQTPRYLIKTRGQQVTLSCSPISGHRSVSWYQQTPGQGLQFLFEYFSETQRNKGNFPGRFSGRQFSNSRSEMNVSTLELGDSALYLCASKVEGYSYEQYFGPGTRLTVT.

This clone was recorded only once. The rearrangement uses TRBV28 and TRBJ2-2, with 12 bases identical to TRBD1. The CDR3 loop spans 16 amino acids. Trimming took 6 bases from V and 6 from J; bases not matched to a gene: 8. The V gene's germline CDR1 is MDHEN and CDR2 SYDVKM. The CDR3 nucleotides are TGTGCCAGCAGAGCACGGGACAGGGGGCAGGCCGGGGAGCTGTTTTTT. It codes for CASRARDRGQAGELFF.

This chain connects TRBV28 to TRBJ2-7; 8 bases line up with TRBD1. Trimming removed 6 bases from V and 4 bases from J; junction bases left unmatched: 8. The germline V gene has CDR1 MDHEN and CDR2 SYDVKM. This CDR3 region has 14 residues. The CDR3 bases are TGTGCCAGCAGGGAGTGGGACAGGCAATACGAGCAGTACTTC. Amino acid sequence: CASREWDRQYEQYF.

The V gene is TRBV28, the J gene TRBJ2-2; 8 bases are shared with TRBD2. The CDR3 has 16 residues. V lost 10 bases, J lost 1 base, and 11 bases stayed unmatched. Germline V gene lookup returns CDR1 MDHEN and CDR2 SYDVKM. In DNA form, the CDR3 reads TGTGCCATCCGGGGGGGGCCAGAGATGAACACCGGGGAGCTGTTTTTT. It codes for CAIRGGPEMNTGELFF. Variable domain in full (rest from reference TRBV28 and TRBJ2-2): DVKVTQSSRYLVKRTGEKVFLECVQDMDHENMFWYRQDPGLGLRLIYFSYDVKMKEKGDIPEGYSVSREKKERFSLILESASTNQTSMYLCAIRGGPEMNTGELFFGEGSRLTVL.

V is TRBV28 and J is TRBJ2-7; 8 bases are a match to TRBD1. J gave up 6 bases and V 8 bases, and 9 bases lay outside the gene matches. The CDR3 spans 13 residues. The germline CDR1 and CDR2 sequences are MDHEN and SYDVKM. CDR3 in amino acids: CASHPGQGAEQYF. DNA of the CDR3: TGTGCCAGCCACCCTGGACAGGGCGCCGAGCAGTACTTC.

This chain links TRBV5-6 with TRBJ2-3; D is possibly TRBD1 or TRBD2 (5 bases each). There are 14 residues in the CDR3. Germline-derived CDR1 and CDR2 are SGHDT and YYEEEE. V was pared by 1 base and J by 0 bases, with 6 bases between. Here the CDR3 DNA reads TGTGCCAGCAGCTTGTGGGGGAGCACAGATACGCAGTATTTT. Translation gives CASSLWGSTDTQYF.

This chain links TRBV29-1 with TRBJ2-3; D is perhaps TRBD2 (5 bases). Per germline, CDR1 SQVTM and CDR2 ANQGSEA. Trimming cost V 7 bases and J 0 bases, with 17 bases left between them. The CDR3 extends over 15 amino acids. CDR3 sequence reads: CSGNDPIASTDTQYF. The CDR3 nucleotides are TGCAGCGGTAACGACCCGATAGCGAGCACAGATACGCAGTATTTT.

The chain couples TRBV5-6 to TRBJ2-3, with TRBD2 identical over 14 bases. CDR3 size: 16 residues. CDR1 SGHDT and CDR2 YYEEEE come from the germline V gene. Trimming cost V 3 bases and J 6 bases; bases outside gene matches: 6. CDR3 loop: CASSSGTSGSWDTQYF. CDR3 DNA sequence: TGTGCCAGCAGCTCGGGGACTAGCGGGAGTTGGGATACGCAGTATTTT.

This chain uses TRBV27 with TRBJ2-1; TRBD1 matches at 7 bases. Germline lookup yields CDR1 MNHEY and CDR2 SMNVEV (reference sequence). This CDR3 is 17 amino acids long. J gave up 0 bases and V 6 bases, and 11 bases lay outside the gene matches. The CDR3 loop reads CASRLTGFSSSYNEQFF. In DNA form, the CDR3 reads TGTGCCAGCAGACTGACAGGGTTTTCGAGCTCCTACAATGAGCAGTTCTTC.